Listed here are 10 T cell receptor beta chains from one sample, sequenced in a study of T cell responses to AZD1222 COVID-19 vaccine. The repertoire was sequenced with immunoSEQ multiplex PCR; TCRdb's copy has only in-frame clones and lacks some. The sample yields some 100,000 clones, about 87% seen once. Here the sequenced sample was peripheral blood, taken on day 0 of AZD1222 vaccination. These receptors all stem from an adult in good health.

The CDR3 bases are TGTGCCAGCAGCCTTAGGACTGGGGCAAACACAGATACGCAGTATTTT. Its protein is CASSLRTGANTDTQYF. This chain joins TRBV5-4 and TRBJ2-3; D tentatively reads TRBD1 or TRBD2 (5 bases each). There are 16 residues in the CDR3. CDR1 is SGHNT and CDR2 is YYREEE in the germline V gene (reference sequence). Trimming took off 4 bases at V and 2 bases at J, with 17 bases between the two ends. Using reference TRBV5-4 and TRBJ2-3 for the parts outside the CDR3, the full variable domain is ETGVTQSPTHLIKTRGQQVTLRCSSQSGHNTVSWYQQALGQGPQFIFQYYREEENGRGNFPPRFSGLQFPNYSSELNVNALELDDSALYLCASSLRTGANTDTQYFGPGTRLTVL.

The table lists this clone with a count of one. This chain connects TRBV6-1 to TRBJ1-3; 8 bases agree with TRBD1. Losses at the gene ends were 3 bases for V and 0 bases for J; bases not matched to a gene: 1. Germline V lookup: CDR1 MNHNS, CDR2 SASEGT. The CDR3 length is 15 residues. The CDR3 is CASSDRGPSGNTIYF. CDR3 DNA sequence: TGTGCCAGCAGTGACAGGGGGCCCTCTGGAAACACCATATATTTT.

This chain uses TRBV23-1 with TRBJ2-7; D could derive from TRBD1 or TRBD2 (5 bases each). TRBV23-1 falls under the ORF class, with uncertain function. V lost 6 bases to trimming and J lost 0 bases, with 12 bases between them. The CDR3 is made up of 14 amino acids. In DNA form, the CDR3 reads TGCGCCAGCAGGACGGGACCCAACTCCTACGAGCAGTACTTC. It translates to CASRTGPNSYEQYF.

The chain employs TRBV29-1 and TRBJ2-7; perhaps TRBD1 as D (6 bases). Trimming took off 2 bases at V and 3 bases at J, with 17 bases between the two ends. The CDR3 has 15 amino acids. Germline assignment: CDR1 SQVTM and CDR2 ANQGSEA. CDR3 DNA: TGCAGCGTTGAAAAGTCCCTGGGACATAACTACGAGCAGTACTTC. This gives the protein CSVEKSLGHNYEQYF.

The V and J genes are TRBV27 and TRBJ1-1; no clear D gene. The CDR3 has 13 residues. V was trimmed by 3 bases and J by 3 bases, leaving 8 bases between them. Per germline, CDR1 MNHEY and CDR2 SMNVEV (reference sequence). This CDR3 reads CASSFLGYTEAFF. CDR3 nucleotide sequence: TGTGCCAGCAGTTTTCTGGGATACACTGAAGCTTTCTTT.

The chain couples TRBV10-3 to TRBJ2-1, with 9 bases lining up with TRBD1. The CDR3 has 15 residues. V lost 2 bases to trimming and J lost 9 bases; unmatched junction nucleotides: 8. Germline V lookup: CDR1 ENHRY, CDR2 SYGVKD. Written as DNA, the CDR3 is TGTGCCATCAGTGAGGAGACAGGGGGGCTAAGTGAGCAGTTCTTC. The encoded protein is CAISEETGGLSEQFF.

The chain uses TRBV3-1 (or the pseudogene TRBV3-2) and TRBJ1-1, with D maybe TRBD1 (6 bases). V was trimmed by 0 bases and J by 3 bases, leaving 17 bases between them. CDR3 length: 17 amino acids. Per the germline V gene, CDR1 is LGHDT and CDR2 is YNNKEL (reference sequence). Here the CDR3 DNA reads TGTGCCAGCAGCCAAGAAAGAACGGGGGCATGGGACACTGAAGCTTTCTTT. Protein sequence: CASSQERTGAWDTEAFF.

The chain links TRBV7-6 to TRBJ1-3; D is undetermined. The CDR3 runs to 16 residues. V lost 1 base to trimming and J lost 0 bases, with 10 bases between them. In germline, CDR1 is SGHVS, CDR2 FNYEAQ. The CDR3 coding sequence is TGTGCCAGCAGCTTAGGGCAAGCGAGCTCTGGAAACACCATATATTTT. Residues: CASSLGQASSGNTIYF.

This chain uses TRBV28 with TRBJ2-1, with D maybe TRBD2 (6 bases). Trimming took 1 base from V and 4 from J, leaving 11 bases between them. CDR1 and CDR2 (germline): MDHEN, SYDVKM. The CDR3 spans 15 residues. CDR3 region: CASSLFGTQYNEQFF. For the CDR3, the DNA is TGTGCCAGCAGTTTATTCGGGACTCAGTACAATGAGCAGTTCTTC.

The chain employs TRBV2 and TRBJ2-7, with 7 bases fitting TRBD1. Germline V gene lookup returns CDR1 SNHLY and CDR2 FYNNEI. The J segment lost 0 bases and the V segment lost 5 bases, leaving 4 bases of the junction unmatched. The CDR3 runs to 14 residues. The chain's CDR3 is CASSPDRASYEQYF. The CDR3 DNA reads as TGTGCCAGCAGTCCCGACAGGGCCTCCTACGAGCAGTACTTC.